This section outlines one TCR beta chain sequence together with its context. The data stem from a study of blood T cell repertoires in COVID-19. Study in general: Samples came from the United States, Italy and Spain, spanning acute and convalescent COVID-19. Nucleic acid was either cDNA or gDNA, and it came from T cells, B-cell-depleted T cells, or PBMCs.

CDR3 length equals 13 residues. Trimming removed 3 bases from V and 4 bases from J, with 8 bases in between. Seattle patients were enrolled during active infection and followed longitudinally. The method was immunoSEQ multiplex PCR; TCRdb's version includes in-frame clones alone and lacks a portion of them. The table records 250,000 to 300,000 clones, approximately 90% of them present only once. The source material was peripheral blood. This TCR was recovered from a woman aged 25 to 45 with COVID-19, enrolled during active disease. The chain joins TRBV12-3 or TRBV12-4 to TRBJ2-3, with no clear D. CDR3 in amino acids: CASSLLSPDTQYF. CDR3 coding DNA: TGTGCCAGCAGTTTGCTTAGTCCAGATACGCAGTATTTT.